This T cell receptor (beta chain) was captured in a study of blood T cells in healthy people across ages. Then a second PCR, running roughly 6 to 11 cycles, was carried out with a sample-barcoded 5' primer and a J-beta primer mix. A single record per CDR3 protein comes from TCRdb applying MiXCR to the 5' RACE reads. The data contain 450,000 to 700,000 distinct CDR3 sequences, approximately 30% of them seen just once; the ten biggest clones take up under 20%. The CDR3 spans 15 residues. Per germline, CDR1 SQVTM and CDR2 ANQGSEA. Trimming cost V 7 bases and J 8 bases; bases outside gene matches: 15. This clonotype was counted only a few times. PBMCs were isolated at a quantity of at least 6.5 million per sample.

Sequenced: blood. The sequence was obtained from a woman in her 70s in good health. The chain couples TRBV29-1 to TRBJ1-4, with TRBD1 identical over 8 bases. The CDR3 protein is CSAQGGAGGREKLFF. Written as DNA, the CDR3 is TGCAGCGCCCAAGGCGGGGCAGGGGGCCGGGAAAAACTGTTTTTT.